This T cell receptor (beta chain) was profiled in a study of CD8 T cells in ankylosing spondylitis. Study-level results: Characteristic, it appeared, of ankylosing spondylitis blood was a TCR beta motif of eight highly homologous variants.

TCRdb re-called the 5' RACE reads through MiXCR, storing one row per CDR3 protein. The sample shows fewer than 400,000 distinct CDR3 sequences, about a fifth of them seen only once. This CDR3 is 19 amino acids long. Germline V CDR1 and CDR2: MNHEY, SVGEGT. V was cut by 5 bases and J by 0 bases, with 22 bases left in between. In regard to this clonotype: The antigen is not known.

Source material: blood, either unsorted or a sorted T cell fraction (not recorded which). The TCR originated in a male donor with ankylosing spondylitis. The chain combines TRBV6-2 or TRBV6-3 with TRBJ2-2; the D gene is possibly TRBD1 (6 bases). The CDR3 coding sequence is TGTGCCAGCAGTCCATTAGCCAGGGGTGTCGGAGCGAACACCGGGGAGCTGTTTTTT. Its protein product is CASSPLARGVGANTGELFF.